The 27 T cell receptor beta chains in this list originate from one sample, sequenced in a study of blood T cell repertoires in COVID-19. The protocol was immunoSEQ multiplex PCR, while the TCRdb copy is restricted to in-frame clones and leaves out a portion. The sample lists approximately 160,000 clones, about 81% occurring once. The sequencing input was PBMCs or T cells enriched from blood (not recorded which). The receptors shown here come from a man aged 45-65 years who had recovered from COVID-19.

This clone was found once. V usage is TRBV6-5 and J usage is TRBJ1-3; D gene uncertain. Germline assignment: CDR1 MNHEY and CDR2 SVGAGI. The CDR3 is 15 residues long. V was clipped by 4 bases and J by 4 bases, with 14 bases between them. The CDR3 sequence: CASSLDTQAGNTIYF. CDR3 sequence (DNA): TGTGCCAGCAGTTTAGACACCCAGGCAGGAAACACCATATATTTT.

This chain joins TRBV3-1 (or the pseudogene TRBV3-2) and TRBJ1-1; TRBD1 might be the D (6 bases). Germline V CDR1 and CDR2: LGHDT, YNNKEL (reference sequence). The CDR3 has 14 residues. V was shortened by 6 bases and J by 5 bases, with 16 bases between the two germline ends. The CDR3 nucleotides read TGTGCCAGCAGAGAACAGGGAATGGAGACTGAAGCTTTCTTT. Amino acid sequence: CASREQGMETEAFF.

This chain links TRBV4-1 with TRBJ2-1, with TRBD2 as a possible D gene (6 bases). The CDR3 totals 15 residues. Per the germline V gene, CDR1 is MGHRA and CDR2 is YSYEKL. Trimming pared 1 base from V and 5 bases from J, leaving 12 bases between. The CDR3 region has the DNA TGCGCCAGCAGCCAAGTTCTGGGGGGTAACAATGAGCAGTTCTTC. Amino acid sequence: CASSQVLGGNNEQFF.

This clone was seen once. The chain employs TRBV5-4 and TRBJ1-2, with D perhaps matching TRBD1 (6 bases). Per germline, CDR1 SGHNT and CDR2 YYREEE (reference sequence). The CDR3 is made up of 13 amino acids. Trimming cost V 3 bases and J 2 bases, with 8 bases left between them. The CDR3 reads CASSWTENYGYTF. The CDR3 DNA follows: TGTGCCAGCAGCTGGACAGAAAACTATGGCTACACCTTC.

This chain uses TRBV10-3 with TRBJ1-5; D call uncertain. The CDR3 sequence is 14 residues long. V lost 2 bases to trimming and J lost 3 bases, with 8 bases between them. Germline assignment: CDR1 ENHRY and CDR2 SYGVKD. CDR3 region: CAISEGGNNQPQHF. The CDR3 DNA sequence: TGTGCCATCAGTGAGGGAGGAAACAATCAGCCCCAGCATTTT.

This CDR3 is CASSLVTGNYGYTF. The CDR3 DNA is TGTGCCAGCAGCTTAGTCACAGGGAACTATGGCTACACCTTC. The chain uses TRBV7-2 and TRBJ1-2; TRBD1 is a possible D gene (6 bases). The CDR3 runs to 14 residues. V gave up 1 base and J gave up 2 bases, with 8 bases separating them. Germline assignment: CDR1 SGHTA and CDR2 FQGNSA. Complete variable domain (other parts from reference TRBV7-2 and TRBJ1-2): GAGVSQSPSNKVTEKGKDVELRCDPISGHTALYWYRQSLGQGLEFLIYFQGNSAPDKSGLPSDRFSAERTGGSVSTLTIQRTQQEDSAVYLCASSLVTGNYGYTFGSGTRLTVV.

The chain combines TRBV9 with TRBJ2-3, with 7 bases lining up with TRBD1. The V gene end was trimmed by 6 bases and the J gene end by 5 bases; junction bases not matched to a gene: 9. The CDR3 spans 14 residues. CDR1 and CDR2 (germline): SGDLS, YYNGEE. This chain's CDR3 is CASTSGGSEDTQYF. The CDR3 nucleotides read TGTGCCAGCACCTCAGGGGGTTCAGAAGATACGCAGTATTTT.

The chain carries TRBV25-1 and TRBJ1-2; possibly TRBD1 for D (6 bases). In germline, CDR1 is MGHDK, CDR2 SYGVNS. This CDR3 comprises 13 residues. Trimming removed 3 bases at V and 7 bases at J, with 12 bases between. CDR3: CASSELDRFGYTF. In DNA, the CDR3 is TGTGCCAGCAGTGAGTTAGACAGGTTTGGCTACACCTTC.

The V call is TRBV6-5, the J call TRBJ1-6; D possibly corresponds to TRBD1 (5 bases). The V and J ends lost 2 bases and 9 bases respectively, with 14 bases between them. CDR3 size: 15 residues. Germline CDR1 reads MNHEY; CDR2 reads SVGAGI. CDR3 nucleotide sequence: TGTGCCAGCAGTTACGGGTGGCAGGGCAGTTCACCCCTCCACTTT. This gives the protein CASSYGWQGSSPLHF.

J is TRBJ1-2 and V is TRBV5-6; 11 positions match TRBD1. V lost 4 bases, J lost 3 bases, and 5 bases stayed unmatched. Germline lookup yields CDR1 SGHDT and CDR2 YYEEEE. The CDR3 is 15 amino acids. The CDR3 reads CASSPGQGAHYGYTF. CDR3 coding DNA: TGTGCCAGCAGCCCCGGACAGGGGGCGCACTATGGCTACACCTTC.

V usage is TRBV10-3 and J usage is TRBJ1-3, with a tentative D call TRBD1 (6 bases). This CDR3 spans 16 amino acids. With 5 bases removed from V and 0 bases from J, the gap between germline ends came to 14 bases. Germline CDR1 reads ENHRY; CDR2 reads SYGVKD. For the CDR3, the DNA is TGTGCCATCAGTATATCAACAGGGCACTCTGGAAACACCATATATTTT. It translates to CAISISTGHSGNTIYF.

This sequence joins TRBV7-2 and TRBJ1-5, with D possibly being TRBD1 (5 bases). The V and J ends lost 1 base and 3 bases respectively, with 13 bases between them. The CDR3 length is 16 residues. CDR1 and CDR2 (germline): SGHTA, FQGNSA. CDR3 protein: CASSLGAGWTNQPQHF. In DNA, the CDR3 is TGTGCCAGCAGCTTAGGGGCAGGGTGGACCAATCAGCCCCAGCATTTT.

This clone was recorded once. The genes are TRBV27 and TRBJ2-6; TRBD1 aligns across 8 bases. This CDR3 contains 16 residues. With V trimmed by 7 bases and J by 0 bases, 5 bases remained unmatched. CDR1 is MNHEY and CDR2 is SMNVEV in the germline V gene (reference sequence). CDR3 sequence (DNA): TGTGCCAGCAAGACAGGGGTCTCCTCTGGGGCCAACGTCCTGACTTTC. Its translation is CASKTGVSSGANVLTF.

The gene calls are TRBV6-5 and TRBJ1-6; 8 bases are a match to TRBD1. V dropped 5 bases and J dropped 9; count of bases not matched to a gene: 9. This CDR3 contains 15 residues. Germline CDR1 is MNHEY and CDR2 is SVGAGI. The CDR3 reads CASSIGQGPTSPLHF. CDR3 DNA: TGTGCCAGCAGTATTGGACAGGGTCCCACTTCACCCCTCCACTTT.

Here the CDR3 DNA reads TGTGCCAGCAGCGCACAGGTCAAGGGTTATGGCTACACCTTC. It specifies CASSAQVKGYGYTF. This chain links TRBV5-5 with TRBJ1-2; a possible D gene is TRBD1 (5 bases). Germline assignment: CDR1 SGHKS and CDR2 YYEKEE (reference sequence). CDR3 length: 14 residues. The V end lost 4 bases, the J end lost 5 bases, and 15 bases lay between the germline ends.

This chain uses TRBV5-1 with TRBJ1-6, with 7 bases aligning to TRBD1. V dropped 4 bases and J dropped 5; count of bases not matched to a gene: 6. The CDR3 spans 15 residues. Germline loops: CDR1 SGHRS, CDR2 YFSETQ. This CDR3 reads CASSPGGTDNSPLHF. For the CDR3, the DNA is TGCGCCAGCAGCCCGGGAGGGACAGATAATTCACCCCTCCACTTT.

The chain is built from TRBV18 and TRBJ2-5; possible D gene TRBD1, 6 bases. V was cut by 0 bases and J by 7 bases, with 9 bases left in between. CDR1 KGHSH and CDR2 LQKENI come from the germline V gene. There are 13 residues in the CDR3. This chain's CDR3 is CASSPPTDRTQYF. Here the CDR3 DNA reads TGTGCCAGCTCACCACCGACGGACAGGACCCAGTACTTC.

CDR3 region: CASSPPGSGEKLFF. DNA for the CDR3: TGCGCCAGCAGCCCCCCAGGGTCTGGTGAAAAACTGTTTTTT. The chain couples TRBV5-1 to TRBJ1-4, with a tentative D call TRBD1 (5 bases). The CDR3 covers 14 residues. In germline, CDR1 is SGHRS, CDR2 YFSETQ. V lost 4 bases, J lost 7 bases, and 14 bases lay in between.

The J gene is TRBJ2-2, the V gene TRBV5-5; 15 bases agree with TRBD2. V trimming: 0 bases; J trimming: 5 bases; junction bases outside the gene matches: 5. This CDR3 comprises 18 residues. Germline loops: CDR1 SGHKS, CDR2 YYEKEE (reference sequence). The CDR3 DNA is TGTGCCAGCAGCTTGGCCGGACTAGCGGGGGGGCCAACCGGGGAGCTGTTTTTT. This codes for CASSLAGLAGGPTGELFF.

This clone was counted a few times. This rearrangement joins TRBV19 to TRBJ1-5; 9 nucleotides agree with TRBD1. The CDR3 runs 17 residues. The V and J ends lost 7 bases and 7 bases, in that order; junction bases with no gene match: 17. Germline V CDR1 and CDR2: LNHDA, SQIVND (reference sequence). The CDR3 DNA reads as TGTGCCAGTATATCGAGGGGACAGGGAATATCGGGGCAGCCCCAGCATTTT. This gives the protein CASISRGQGISGQPQHF.

Comments on this clone: At one end the junction does not follow the germline gene, possibly because of a read error. V is TRBV3-1 (or the pseudogene TRBV3-2) and J is TRBJ2-2; maybe TRBD2 (5 bases). CDR3 length equals 12 residues. Germline lookup yields CDR1 LGHDT and CDR2 YNNKEL (reference sequence). CDR3 region: CGSQAGTGELFF. The CDR3 nucleotides read TGTGGCAGCCAGGCGGGCACCGGGGAGCTGTTTTTT.

The chain combines TRBV29-1 with TRBJ2-7, with 12 nucleotides matching TRBD1. Germline CDR1 is SQVTM and CDR2 is ANQGSEA. The ends lost 8 bases at V and 5 bases at J; junction bases unmatched: 7. CDR3 length equals 13 residues. Here the CDR3 reads CSTPGTGGNEQYF. The CDR3 DNA follows: TGCAGCACGCCCGGGACAGGGGGCAACGAGCAGTACTTC.

This sequence joins TRBV7-2 and TRBJ2-7, with TRBD1 identical over 8 bases. This CDR3 is 14 amino acids long. J was trimmed by 0 bases and V by 5 bases; bases with no gene match: 3. CDR1 is SGHTA and CDR2 is FQGNSA in the germline V gene. The CDR3 DNA reads as TGTGCCAGCAGCCGGACAGGGATCTCCTACGAGCAGTACTTC. Translating gives CASSRTGISYEQYF.

The rearrangement uses TRBV30 and TRBJ2-2; TRBD1 aligns across 7 bases. J was trimmed by 9 bases and V by 0 bases; bases with no gene match: 7. Germline V CDR1 and CDR2: GTSNPN, SVGIG (reference sequence). The CDR3 runs 14 residues. DNA of the CDR3: TGTGCCTGGAGTGTCGTGACAGGGTTCAGGGAGCTGTTTTTT. Amino acid sequence: CAWSVVTGFRELFF. The complete variable domain, with remaining parts taken from reference TRBV30 and TRBJ2-2, reads SQTIHQWPATLVQPVGSPLSLECTVEGTSNPNLYWYRQAAGRGLQLLFYSVGIGQISSEVPQNLSASRPQDRQFILSSKKLLLSDSGFYLCAWSVVTGFRELFFGEGSRLTVL.

This chain connects TRBV5-4 to TRBJ1-1; TRBD1 matches at 10 bases. This CDR3 has 14 residues. Germline V gene data show CDR1 as SGHNT and CDR2 as YYREEE (reference sequence). V gave up 7 bases and J gave up 5 bases; unmatched junction bases: 8. The CDR3 here is CASQDRGRRTEAFF. The CDR3 nucleotides read TGTGCCAGCCAAGACAGGGGGCGGAGAACTGAAGCTTTCTTT.

V is TRBV3-1 (or the pseudogene TRBV3-2) and J is TRBJ1-2; 8 positions match TRBD1. From germline, CDR1 is LGHDT and CDR2 YNNKEL (reference sequence). The V segment lost 2 bases and the J segment 0 bases; nucleotides outside the gene matches: 8. CDR3 length: 17 amino acids. CDR3 loop: CASSQTGGPVANYGYTF. The CDR3 DNA follows: TGTGCCAGCAGCCAAACAGGGGGTCCTGTAGCTAACTATGGCTACACCTTC.

Details on this clone: At one of its ends the junction is not consistent with the germline gene, which may arise from a read error. The chain joins TRBV11-3 to TRBJ1-1; 7 bases are a match to TRBD1. Germline V CDR1 and CDR2: SGHNT, YENEEA. CDR3 length equals 12 residues. CDR3: CASSTGNAEAFF. CDR3 nucleotides: TGTGCCAGCTCGACAGGGAACGCTGAAGCTTTCTTT.